This T cell receptor (beta chain) was found in a study of T cell repertoires in cytomegalovirus infection. Turning to the study itself: Signatures in public TCR beta sequences pointed to both CMV infection and matching HLA type.

TCRdb reprocessed the reads via MiXCR and lists one record per CDR3 protein. The repertoire includes hundreds of thousands of distinct CDR3 sequences, roughly 16% of them detected once, and more than 10% sits in the top ten. The germline V gene has CDR1 DFQATT and CDR2 SNEGSKA (reference sequence). Germline trimming cut 6 bases from V and 6 bases from J; bases unmatched to any gene: 12. This CDR3 has 15 amino acids. Broader study findings: CMV-specific TCR beta clonotypes restricted by HLA-C were the ones dominating the ex vivo response. Summed frequency of public TCR beta families distinguished CMV carriers with the relevant HLA.

This clonotype was observed a handful of times. No antigen is known for it. The sample was PBMCs. The source of this sequence is a human donor in good health (CMV status not recorded). Some clones in this sample may be carry-over from other donors' samples. V is TRBV20-1 and J is TRBJ2-1; 9 positions match TRBD1. CDR3 loop: CSAERTGGGSNEQFF. Here the CDR3 DNA reads TGCAGTGCCGAACGAACAGGGGGCGGAAGCAATGAGCAGTTCTTC.